These T cell receptor beta chains were read from a single sample in a study of vaccination effects on CD4 cells after COVID-19. These receptors' targets are unknown. Profiling relied on immunoSEQ multiplex PCR, and the TCRdb table lists in-frame clones only, not all of them. Of tens of thousands of clones listed, 70% were seen once; the top ten hold approximately 16%. The material sequenced was CD4+ T cells from PBMCs cultured with SARS-CoV-2 spike peptides, taken before COVID-19 vaccination. The receptor source for this set is a human donor who received a COVID-19 vaccine. The conserved cysteine and the conserved F or W are not part of the CDR3 here. The D gene is left open where the match is weak.

d_call j_call cdr3_length v_call cdr3_aa
. TRBJ1-5 12 TRBV19 ASSKGTRNQPQH
. TRBJ2-3 9 TRBV5-6 ASGLFDTQY
. TRBJ1-4 12 TRBV19 ASSTVGWGRKLF
. TRBJ2-2 12 TRBV5-4 ASSLDSITGELF
. TRBJ1-1 12 TRBV10-3 AIQQQGRGTEAF
TRBD1 TRBJ1-1 13 TRBV19 ASRITGVVNTEAF
. TRBJ1-6 11 TRBV30 AWNTLLGSPLH
TRBD1 TRBJ1-5 12 TRBV2 ASRAGTVNQPQH
TRBD1 TRBJ2-3 14 TRBV5-1 ASSLAPGTGTDTQY
. TRBJ1-2 12 TRBV4-2 ASSSDRGAYGYT
. TRBJ1-1 11 TRBV19 ASSLERNTEAF
TRBD1 TRBJ1-2 10 TRBV6-5 ASSRQGASYT
. TRBJ1-4 13 TRBV5-1 ASKPTGHGNEKLF
. TRBJ2-1 17 TRBV4-3 ASSQDPLGGGSSYNEQF
TRBD1 TRBJ2-2 14 TRBV24-1 ATSDLQGAHPGELF
TRBD1 TRBJ1-4 15 TRBV5-4 ASSLVGTVSTNEKLF
TRBD1 TRBJ1-1 15 TRBV19 ASSIPPGQHRNTEAF
TRBD1 TRBJ2-2 16 TRBV7-9 ASSQVRGTGWNTGELF
. TRBJ2-1 12 TRBV5-1 ASSLGLAYNEQF
. TRBJ1-1 13 TRBV18 ASSPFPDIETEAF
. TRBJ2-5 12 TRBV20-1 SASTGRRLETQY
. TRBJ1-6 11 TRBV18 ASSAGTGSPLH
. TRBJ1-3 9 TRBV2 ASGGGNTIY
. TRBJ1-6 12 TRBV2 ASSALGWNSPLH
. TRBJ2-1 12 TRBV2 ASSRLSSYNEQF
TRBD1 TRBJ1-6 13 TRBV2 ASSGEGAVNSPLH
TRBD1 TRBJ2-1 12 TRBV29-1 SPPWGQGLYEQF
. TRBJ1-2 13 TRBV21-1 ASSKYLVPPGGYT
. TRBJ2-1 15 TRBV27 ASSLSGHRRNYNEQF
TRBD2 TRBJ2-3 13 TRBV7-3 ASSPIGGSTDTQY
TRBD2 TRBJ2-2 14 TRBV10-3 AISAPGGESTGELF
. TRBJ1-2 11 TRBV12-3/TRBV12-4 ASSSREVGGYT
. TRBJ2-7 12 TRBV30 ASHPPTGTNEQY
TRBD1 TRBJ2-7 16 TRBV11-2 ASSSPGDRGFGIYEQY
TRBD2 TRBJ2-7 12 TRBV3-1/TRBV3-2 ASSQVGGEGIKY